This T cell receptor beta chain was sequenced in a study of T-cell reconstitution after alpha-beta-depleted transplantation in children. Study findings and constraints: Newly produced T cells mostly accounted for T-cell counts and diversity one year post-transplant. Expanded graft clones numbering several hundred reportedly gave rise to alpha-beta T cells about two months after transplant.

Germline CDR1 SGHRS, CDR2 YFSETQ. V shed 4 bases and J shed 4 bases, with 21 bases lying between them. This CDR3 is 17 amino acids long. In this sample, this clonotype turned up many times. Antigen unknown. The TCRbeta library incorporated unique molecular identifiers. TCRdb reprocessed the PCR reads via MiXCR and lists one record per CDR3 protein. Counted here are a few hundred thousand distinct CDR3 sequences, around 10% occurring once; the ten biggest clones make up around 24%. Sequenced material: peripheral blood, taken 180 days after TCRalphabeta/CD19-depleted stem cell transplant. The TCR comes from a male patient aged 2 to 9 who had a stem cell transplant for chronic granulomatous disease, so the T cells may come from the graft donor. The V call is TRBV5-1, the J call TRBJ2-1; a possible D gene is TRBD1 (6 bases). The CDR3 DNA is TGCGCCAGCAGCCAACACATAAAGGGACACATATACAATGAGCAGTTCTTC. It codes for CASSQHIKGHIYNEQFF.